These T cell receptor beta chains were read from a single sample in a study of shared T cell receptors in the human thymus. Libraries were prepared by immunoSEQ multiplex PCR; TCRdb keeps only in-frame clonotypes and omits some of them. This table has approximately 580,000 clones, approximately 78% appearing once. The same data also went into a second study, on human thymus T cells.

The sample comprised thymocytes. The receptors come from a boy younger than two with a congenital heart defect. The CDR3 runs from the conserved cysteine through the conserved F or W. D genes are given only for firm matches. Size values are once, few and many counts, or a class for expanded clones, and some rows have none.

NA	TRBV5-1	TRBD1	TRBJ1-3	CASRSGQGGVSGNTIYF	TGCGCCAGCCGTTCCGGGCAGGGGGGAGTCTCTGGAAACACCATATATTTT
NA	TRBV6-5	NA	TRBJ2-1	CASSLDNYNEQFF	TGTGCCAGCAGTCTGGACAACTACAATGAGCAGTTCTTC
NA	TRBV5-4	NA	TRBJ1-3	CASSLVQGNSGNTIYF	TGTGCCAGCAGCTTGGTGCAGGGGAACTCTGGAAACACCATATATTTT
few	TRBV28	NA	TRBJ1-1	CASSPLRRGRSNTEAFF	TGTGCCAGCAGTCCATTAAGGAGGGGACGGTCGAACACTGAAGCTTTCTTT
once	TRBV7-9	NA	TRBJ2-2	CASSSPGGNTGELFF	TGTGCCAGCAGCTCCCCCGGCGGGAACACCGGGGAGCTGTTTTTT
NA	TRBV6-1	TRBD1	TRBJ1-2	CASRGDLTGEIGYTF	TGTGCCAGCAGGGGAGATTTAACAGGGGAAATTGGCTACACCTTC
few	TRBV6-4	NA	TRBJ2-1	CASRLNSTSRMFF	TGTGCCAGCAGGCTAAACTCGACTAGTCGTATGTTCTTC
NA	TRBV6-5	TRBD2	TRBJ2-3	CASGREVSTDTQYF	TGTGCCAGTGGGCGGGAGGTTAGCACAGATACGCAGTATTTT
NA	TRBV7-2	NA	TRBJ1-2	CASSPRVVEPHGYTF	TGTGCCAGCAGCCCCCGCGTGGTAGAGCCGCATGGCTACACCTTC
NA	TRBV28	NA	TRBJ2-1	CASSLKKDLYNEQFF	TGTGCCAGCAGTTTGAAGAAGGACTTGTACAATGAGCAGTTCTTC
NA	TRBV28	NA	TRBJ1-2	CASSLPSPPTYGYTF	TGTGCCAGCAGTTTACCGTCCCCCCCTACCTATGGCTACACCTTC
NA	TRBV5-1	NA	TRBJ1-1	CASSPEGRNTEAFF	TGCGCCAGCAGCCCGGAGGGGAGGAACACTGAAGCTTTCTTT
once	TRBV7-2	NA	TRBJ2-7	CASSFLDNFYEQYF	TGTGCCAGCAGCTTCCTCGACAATTTCTACGAGCAGTACTTC
NA	TRBV27	NA	TRBJ1-5	CASGPRGGNQPQHF	TGTGCCAGCGGCCCTCGGGGAGGCAATCAGCCCCAGCATTTT
NA	TRBV6-5	NA	TRBJ1-2	CASSYRTVNYGYTF	TGTGCCAGCAGTTACAGGACAGTCAACTATGGCTACACCTTC
NA	TRBV27	TRBD1	TRBJ1-2	CASSLGPPDRGNNYGYTF	TGTGCCAGCAGTTTAGGGCCCCCCGACAGGGGTAATAACTATGGCTACACCTTC
few	TRBV4-3	NA	TRBJ1-2	CASSPKRPDRPRNGYTF	TGCGCCAGCAGCCCTAAAAGGCCGGACAGACCCCGGAATGGCTACACCTTC
NA	TRBV28	NA	TRBJ2-3	CASSCERLECTDTQYF	TGTGCCAGCAGTTGTGAGCGACTAGAGTGCACAGATACGCAGTATTTT
NA	TRBV12-5	NA	TRBJ2-7	CASGFELDRLFYEQYF	TGTGCTAGTGGTTTTGAATTAGACAGACTCTTCTACGAGCAGTACTTC
NA	TRBV6-5	NA	TRBJ2-7	CASSYRHATYEQYF	TGTGCCAGCAGTTACCGACACGCTACCTACGAGCAGTACTTC
NA	TRBV9	TRBD2	TRBJ2-7	CASSFSGSRSYEQYF	TGTGCCAGCAGCTTCAGCGGGAGTAGGTCCTACGAGCAGTACTTC
once	TRBV7-2	NA	TRBJ1-4	CASSLVWWQGGRNEKLFF	TGTGCCAGCAGCTTAGTCTGGTGGCAGGGAGGGCGCAATGAAAAACTGTTTTTT
NA	TRBV18	NA	TRBJ1-4	CASSPRGGDNEKLFF	TGTGCCAGCTCACCACGTGGGGGGGATAATGAAAAACTGTTTTTT
once	TRBV28	NA	TRBJ1-2	CASSQLDRGYTF	TGTGCCAGCAGCCAACTTGATAGAGGCTACACCTTC
few	TRBV6-5	TRBD1	TRBJ1-2	CASSYYRTGAKGYTF	TGTGCCAGCAGTTACTATCGGACAGGGGCTAAGGGCTACACCTTC
NA	TRBV5-6	TRBD2	TRBJ2-5	CASSARLAGIVETQYF	TGTGCCAGCAGCGCCAGACTAGCGGGAATCGTGGAGACCCAGTACTTC
NA	TRBV4-1	NA	TRBJ2-7	CASSQAPPAQGGFYEQYF	TGCGCCAGCAGCCAAGCCCCACCGGCGCAGGGAGGATTCTACGAGCAGTACTTC
NA	TRBV15	TRBD1	TRBJ1-5	CATSPQGDRTKPQHF	TGTGCCACCAGCCCACAAGGGGACAGGACCAAACCCCAGCATTTT
NA	TRBV18	TRBD2	TRBJ2-7	CASSPGTRAYEQYF	TGTGCCAGCTCGCCCGGGACTAGAGCCTACGAGCAGTACTTC
NA	TRBV5-1	TRBD1	TRBJ1-2	CASSLAGWTGGEGNYGYTF	TGCGCCAGCAGCTTGGCCGGGTGGACAGGGGGCGAGGGTAACTATGGCTACACCTTC
NA	TRBV15	TRBD2	TRBJ2-7	CATSRTPLAGGTYEQYF	TGTGCCACCAGCAGGACCCCCCTAGCGGGGGGAACCTACGAGCAGTACTTC
NA	TRBV7-8	TRBD2	TRBJ2-7	CASSLGLAESYEQYF	TGTGCCAGCAGCTTAGGACTAGCGGAGTCCTACGAGCAGTACTTC
NA	TRBV4-2	NA	TRBJ2-7	CASSRDFNQPGGWGTTYEQYF	TGTGCCAGCAGCCGGGATTTTAACCAGCCGGGCGGCTGGGGGACAACCTACGAGCAGTACTTC
NA	TRBV4-1	NA	TRBJ2-7	CASSPLTSGSEQYF	TGCGCCAGCAGCCCTCTCACGTCCGGGAGCGAGCAGTACTTC
NA	TRBV27	NA	TRBJ1-4	CASSKGHRNEKLFF	TGTGCCAGCAGTAAGGGACACCGTAATGAAAAACTGTTTTTT
NA	TRBV11-1	NA	TRBJ2-2	CASPGKAGELFF	TGTGCCAGCCCGGGAAAGGCCGGGGAGCTGTTTTTT
NA	TRBV28	NA	TRBJ2-7	CASSLYGEKSSYEQYF	TGTGCCAGCAGTTTGTACGGGGAAAAGAGCTCCTACGAGCAGTACTTC
NA	TRBV29-1	TRBD1	TRBJ1-2	CSVEAGTGDNYGYTF	TGCAGCGTTGAAGCCGGGACAGGGGATAACTATGGCTACACCTTC
NA	TRBV6-5	TRBD2	TRBJ2-5	CASSRLAGQETQYF	TGTGCCAGCAGTCGACTAGCGGGGCAAGAGACCCAGTACTTC
NA	TRBV27	TRBD1	TRBJ1-5	CASSSLRTGGSYSNQPQHF	TGTGCCAGCAGTTCCCTCCGGACAGGGGGCTCTTATAGCAATCAGCCCCAGCATTTT
NA	TRBV5-6	NA	TRBJ1-3	CASSRGGNTIYF	TGTGCCAGCAGCCGCGGAGGAAACACCATATATTTT
few	TRBV27	NA	TRBJ1-2	CASSTDNYGYTF	TGTGCCAGCAGTACAGATAACTATGGCTACACCTTC
NA	TRBV19	TRBD1	TRBJ2-7	CASSALNRGQGNEQYF	TGTGCCAGTAGTGCTTTAAACCGGGGACAGGGCAACGAGCAGTACTTC
NA	TRBV10-2	TRBD2	TRBJ2-7	CASTNSGSRNEQYF	TGCGCCAGCACTAATAGCGGGAGTAGAAACGAGCAGTACTTC
NA	TRBV30	NA	TRBJ1-2	CAWSVLGGPPRYGYTF	TGTGCCTGGAGTGTATTAGGAGGACCTCCTCGGTATGGCTACACCTTC
NA	TRBV5-1	NA	TRBJ1-4	CASSHRFGNEKLFF	TGCGCCAGCAGCCACAGGTTCGGTAATGAAAAACTGTTTTTT
NA	TRBV5-5	NA	TRBJ2-7	CASSSPDYHYEQYF	TGTGCCAGCAGCTCACCGGACTACCACTACGAGCAGTACTTC
NA	TRBV27	TRBD1	TRBJ2-1	CASSYSGTGYVISYNEQFF	TGTGCCAGCAGTTACTCCGGGACAGGGTATGTTATATCCTACAATGAGCAGTTCTTC
NA	TRBV5-1	TRBD1	TRBJ2-7	CASSIGQGRVSSYEQYF	TGCGCCAGCAGCATAGGACAGGGAAGGGTCAGCTCCTACGAGCAGTACTTC
once	TRBV19	NA	TRBJ1-5	CASSTSGTIANQPQHF	TGTGCCAGTAGTACCTCCGGGACAATCGCAAATCAGCCCCAGCATTTT
NA	TRBV29-1	TRBD2	TRBJ2-3	CSVDSGAGDTQYF	TGCAGCGTTGATAGCGGGGCGGGAGATACGCAGTATTTT
NA	TRBV7-8	TRBD2	TRBJ2-3	CASSKAGAGYTDTQYF	TGTGCCAGCAGCAAAGCGGGAGCGGGGTACACAGATACGCAGTATTTT
NA	TRBV7-9	NA	TRBJ1-1	CASRITGNTEAFF	TGTGCCAGCAGAATAACAGGGAACACTGAAGCTTTCTTT
few	TRBV11-2	TRBD2	TRBJ2-7	CASSSGGQKTTSGSGEQYF	TGTGCCAGCAGCAGCGGCGGGCAGAAGACTACTAGCGGGAGCGGAGAGCAGTACTTC
once	TRBV15	TRBD1	TRBJ1-3	CATSRAGGRGNTIYF	TGTGCCACCAGCAGAGCTGGGGGCAGGGGGAACACCATATATTTT
NA	TRBV28	TRBD2	TRBJ2-7	CASSPGGDYEQYF	TGTGCCAGCAGCCCCGGGGGGGACTACGAGCAGTACTTC
NA	TRBV28	TRBD2	TRBJ2-7	CASSPQPPAGVREQYF	TGTGCCAGCAGTCCCCAACCCCCAGCGGGAGTACGGGAGCAGTACTTC
once	TRBV30	NA	TRBJ2-3	CAWLREMTDTQYF	TGTGCCTGGCTACGGGAGATGACAGATACGCAGTATTTT